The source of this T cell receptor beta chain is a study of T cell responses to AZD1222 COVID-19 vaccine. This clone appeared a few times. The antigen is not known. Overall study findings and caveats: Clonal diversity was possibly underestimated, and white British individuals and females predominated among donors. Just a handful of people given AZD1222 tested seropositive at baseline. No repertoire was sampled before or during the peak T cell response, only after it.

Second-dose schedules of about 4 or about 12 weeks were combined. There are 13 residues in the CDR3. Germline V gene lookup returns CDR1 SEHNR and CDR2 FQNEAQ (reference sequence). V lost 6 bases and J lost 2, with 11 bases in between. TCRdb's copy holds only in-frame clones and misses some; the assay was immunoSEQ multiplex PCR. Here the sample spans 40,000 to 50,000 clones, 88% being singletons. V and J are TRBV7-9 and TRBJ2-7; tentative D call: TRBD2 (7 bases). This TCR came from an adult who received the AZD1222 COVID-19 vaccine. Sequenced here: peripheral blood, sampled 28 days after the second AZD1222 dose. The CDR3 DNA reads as TGTGCCAGCAGTCCCGGGGGGCCCTACGAGCAGTACTTC. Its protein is CASSPGGPYEQYF.